Shown below are 7 T cell receptor beta chains from a single sample sequenced in a study of vaccination effects on CD4 cells after COVID-19 (dated by TCRdb to between 2020 and 2023). Library generation was performed with the immunoSEQ multiplex PCR assay. TCRdb stores this immuneACCESS table with in-frame sequences only. Part of the clones is absent; in the studies checked, under half of the shortfall reflects unresolved V genes, and no reason is known for the rest. This sample comprises about 27,000 clones, roughly two thirds of them detected only once. The ten largest clones add up to 10% of the sample. No antigens are known for them. To identify antigen-specific CD4+ T cell clonotypes by their expansion, the ViraFEST assay first stimulated PBMC with viral peptide pools and then applied TCR sequencing. After approximately eleven days of culture, CD4+ T cells were isolated with the EasySep CD4+ T cell isolation kit. Healthy vaccine recipients had no prior SARS-CoV-2 infection, confirmed by negative nucleocapsid antibodies before and after vaccination.

The specimen was CD4+ T cells from PBMCs cultured with SARS-CoV-2 spike peptides, collected before COVID-19 vaccination. The meaning of the sample's cell subset or site label: SARS-CoV-2 spike overlapping peptide pool stimulation. All receptors derive from a human donor who received a COVID-19 vaccine.

This clone has just a few counts. The chain couples TRBV5-4 to TRBJ1-1; no definite D call. This CDR3 has 16 amino acids. The V and J ends lost 0 bases and 1 base respectively, with 13 bases between them. Per the germline V gene, CDR1 is SGHNT and CDR2 is YYREEE (reference sequence). The CDR3 coding sequence is TGTGCCAGCAGCTTGGACCTTCTGAGATCGAACACTGAAGCTTTCTTT. This encodes CASSLDLLRSNTEAFF.

The genes are TRBV7-2 and TRBJ1-1; D uncertain. Trimming took 3 bases from V and 1 from J, leaving 9 bases between them. CDR3 length: 14 residues. Germline V gene data show CDR1 as SGHTA and CDR2 as FQGNSA. CDR3 sequence: CASSFASKNTEAFF. The CDR3 DNA follows: TGTGCCAGCAGCTTCGCAAGCAAGAACACTGAAGCTTTCTTT.

The chain links TRBV18 to TRBJ1-2; D is unclear. Between the trimmed V and J ends, which lost 5 bases and 8 bases, there was a span of 15 bases. CDR1 KGHSH and CDR2 LQKENI come from the germline V gene. CDR3 size: 13 residues. The CDR3: CASSSPNQVGYTF. The CDR3 DNA reads TGTGCCAGCTCAAGCCCAAATCAGGTCGGCTACACCTTC. The full variable domain, in which reference TRBV18 and TRBJ1-2 provide the parts outside the CDR3, is NAGVMQNPRHLVRRRGQEARLRCSPMKGHSHVYWYRQLPEEGLKFMVYLQKENIIDESGMPKERFSAEFPKEGPSILRIQQVVRGDSAAYFCASSSPNQVGYTFGSGTRLTVV.

This chain links TRBV12-5 with TRBJ2-5, with 8 bases aligning to TRBD2. CDR3 length: 14 residues. Germline CDR1 is LGHNT and CDR2 is FRNRAP. J was trimmed by 4 bases and V by 7 bases; bases with no gene match: 8. In DNA form, the CDR3 reads TGTGCTAGTGCCGACGGGAGGGGGGGAGAGACCCAGTACTTC. Translated: CASADGRGGETQYF. The full variable domain, in which reference TRBV12-5 and TRBJ2-5 provide the parts outside the CDR3, is DARVTQTPRHKVTEMGQEVTMRCQPILGHNTVFWYRQTMMQGLELLAYFRNRAPLDDSGMPKDRFSAEMPDATLATLKIQPSEPRDSAVYFCASADGRGGETQYFGPGTRLLVL.

This clone was observed a single time. The chain uses TRBV20-1 and TRBJ1-1, with D unresolved. V was clipped by 1 base and J by 6 bases, with 3 bases between them. There are 10 residues in the CDR3. Germline V CDR1 and CDR2: DFQATT, SNEGSKA (reference sequence). The CDR3 spells CSARASEAFF. DNA of the CDR3: TGCAGTGCTAGAGCCTCTGAAGCTTTCTTT.

V usage is TRBV5-5 and J usage is TRBJ1-2; 8 bases agree with TRBD1. The V gene end was trimmed by 4 bases and the J gene end by 3 bases; junction bases not matched to a gene: 8. The CDR3 runs to 15 residues. The germline V gene encodes CDR1 SGHKS and CDR2 YYEKEE (reference sequence). The CDR3 spells CASSLGQGVDYGYTF. Written as DNA, the CDR3 is TGTGCCAGCAGCCTAGGACAGGGTGTCGACTATGGCTACACCTTC.

This sequence joins TRBV6-5 and TRBJ2-3; D call uncertain. Germline V gene lookup returns CDR1 MNHEY and CDR2 SVGAGI. The CDR3 sequence is 13 residues long. Trimming stripped 6 bases from V and 1 base from J, with 8 bases between. The CDR3 DNA sequence: TGTGCCAGCAGGGCGGACGGCACAGATACGCAGTATTTT. This encodes CASRADGTDTQYF.